Sequencing of this T cell receptor (beta chain) was carried out in a study of low-dose radiotherapy and immunotherapy resistance in tumors. Study at large: Patients received cyclophosphamide 200 mg/m2 intravenously every two weeks, the day before radiation-immunotherapy.

The sample's time point: before trial treatment. Trimming took 3 bases from V and 0 from J, leaving 15 bases between them. This CDR3 has 16 residues. Germline CDR1 and CDR2: GTSNPN and SVGIG (reference sequence). First-strand cDNA relied on TRAV- and TRBV-specific primers spanning alpha and beta chains. With a V-primer adapter and a constant-region primer, TCRs were amplified for 20 PCR cycles. mRNA isolates were amplified via in vitro transcription. TCRdb re-derived calls from the reads in MiXCR, one entry per CDR3 protein. The profile shows about 60,000 distinct CDR3 sequences, roughly 24% of them singletons.

The sequences come from PBMCs, collected before treatment. The chain carries TRBV30 and TRBJ1-3; D gene ambiguous. This clonotype originated in a male donor with prostate cancer. DNA of the CDR3: TGTGCCTGGAGGATATCAGGCCCCCGCTCTGGAAACACCATATATTTT. Translated, it gives CAWRISGPRSGNTIYF.